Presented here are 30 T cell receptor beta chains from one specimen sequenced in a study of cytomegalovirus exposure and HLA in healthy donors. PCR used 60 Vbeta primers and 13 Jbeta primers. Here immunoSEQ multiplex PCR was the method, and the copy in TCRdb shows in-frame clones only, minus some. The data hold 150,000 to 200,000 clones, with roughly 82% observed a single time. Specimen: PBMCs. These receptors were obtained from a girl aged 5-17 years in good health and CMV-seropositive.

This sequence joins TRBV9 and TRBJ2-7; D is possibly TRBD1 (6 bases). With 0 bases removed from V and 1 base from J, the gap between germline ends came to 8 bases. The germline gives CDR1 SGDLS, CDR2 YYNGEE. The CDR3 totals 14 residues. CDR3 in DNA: TGTGCCAGCAGCGTAGCCCAGGGGTCCTACGAGCAGTACTTC. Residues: CASSVAQGSYEQYF.

DNA of the CDR3: TGCGCCAGCAGTGGTGTTCCGGGACAGGGTAGCACCGGGGAGCTGTTTTTT. It encodes CASSGVPGQGSTGELFF. The chain couples TRBV10-1 to TRBJ2-2; 9 bases line up with TRBD1. The germline V gene has CDR1 WNHNN and CDR2 SYGVQD (reference sequence). The CDR3 totals 17 residues. J lost 4 bases, V lost 4 bases, and 10 bases had no gene match.

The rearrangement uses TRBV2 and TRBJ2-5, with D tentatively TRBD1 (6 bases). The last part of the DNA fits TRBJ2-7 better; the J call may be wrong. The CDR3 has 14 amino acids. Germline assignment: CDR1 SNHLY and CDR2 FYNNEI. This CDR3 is CASSVQGTAYEQYF. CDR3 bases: TGTGCCAGCAGTGTGCAGGGGACCGCCTACGAGCAGTACTTC.

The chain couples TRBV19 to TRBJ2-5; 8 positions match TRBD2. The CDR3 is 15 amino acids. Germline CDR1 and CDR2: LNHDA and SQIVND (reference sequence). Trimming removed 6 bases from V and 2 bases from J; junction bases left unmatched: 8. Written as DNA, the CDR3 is TGTGCCAGTAGCTCAAACTTAGCGGGGCAAGAGACCCAGTACTTC. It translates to CASSSNLAGQETQYF.

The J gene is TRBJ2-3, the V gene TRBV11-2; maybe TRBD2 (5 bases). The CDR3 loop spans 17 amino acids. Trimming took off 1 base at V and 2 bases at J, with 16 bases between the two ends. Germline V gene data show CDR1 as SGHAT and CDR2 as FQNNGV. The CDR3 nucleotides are TGTGCCAGCAGCTTAGTCGGACTTTCTCAGCTCACAGATACGCAGTATTTT. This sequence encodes CASSLVGLSQLTDTQYF. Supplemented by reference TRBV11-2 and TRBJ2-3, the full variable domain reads EAGVAQSPRYKIIEKRQSVAFWCNPISGHATLYWYQQILGQGPKLLIQFQNNGVVDDSQLPKDRFSAERLKGVDSTLKIQPAKLEDSAVYLCASSLVGLSQLTDTQYFGPGTRLTVL.

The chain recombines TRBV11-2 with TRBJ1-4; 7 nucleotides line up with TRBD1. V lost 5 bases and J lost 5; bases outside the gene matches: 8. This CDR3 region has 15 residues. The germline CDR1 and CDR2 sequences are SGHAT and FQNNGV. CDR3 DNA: TGTGCCAGCAGCCTCTCCGGGACAGACAATGAAAAACTGTTTTTT. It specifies CASSLSGTDNEKLFF.

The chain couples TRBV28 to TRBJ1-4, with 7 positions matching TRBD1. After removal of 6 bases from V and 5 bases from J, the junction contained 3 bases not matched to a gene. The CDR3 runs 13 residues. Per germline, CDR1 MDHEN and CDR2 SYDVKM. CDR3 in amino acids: CASSGTANEKLFF. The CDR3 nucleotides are TGTGCCAGCAGCGGGACAGCGAATGAAAAACTGTTTTTT.

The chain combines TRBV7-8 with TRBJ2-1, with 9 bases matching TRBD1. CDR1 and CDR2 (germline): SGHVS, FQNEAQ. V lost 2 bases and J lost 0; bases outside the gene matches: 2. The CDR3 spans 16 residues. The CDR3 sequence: CASSLSQGASYNEQFF. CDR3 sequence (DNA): TGTGCCAGCAGCTTATCACAGGGGGCCTCCTACAATGAGCAGTTCTTC.

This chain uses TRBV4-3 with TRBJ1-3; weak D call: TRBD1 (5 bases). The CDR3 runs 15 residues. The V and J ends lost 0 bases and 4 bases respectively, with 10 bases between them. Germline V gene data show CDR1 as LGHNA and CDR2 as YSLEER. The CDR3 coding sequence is TGCGCCAGCAGCCAAGATAGAACAGGAGGAAACACCATATATTTT. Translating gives CASSQDRTGGNTIYF.

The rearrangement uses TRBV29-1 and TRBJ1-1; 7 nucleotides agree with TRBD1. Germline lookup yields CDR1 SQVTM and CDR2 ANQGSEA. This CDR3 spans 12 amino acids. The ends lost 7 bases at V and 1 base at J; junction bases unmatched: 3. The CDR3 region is CSAGQANTEAFF. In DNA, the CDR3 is TGCAGCGCCGGACAGGCGAACACTGAAGCTTTCTTT. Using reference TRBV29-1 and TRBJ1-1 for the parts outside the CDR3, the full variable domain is SAVISQKPSRDICQRGTSLTIQCQVDSQVTMMFWYRQQPGQSLTLIATANQGSEATYESGFVIDKFPISRPNLTFSTLTVSNMSPEDSSIYLCSAGQANTEAFFGQGTRLTVV.

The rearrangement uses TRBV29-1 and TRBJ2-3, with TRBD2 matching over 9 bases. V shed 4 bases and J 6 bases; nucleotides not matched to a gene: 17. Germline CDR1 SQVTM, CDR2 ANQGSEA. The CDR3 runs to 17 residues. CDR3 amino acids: CSVVGAGGPFGLDTQYF. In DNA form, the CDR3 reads TGCAGCGTTGTCGGGGCGGGAGGGCCATTCGGTCTGGATACGCAGTATTTT.

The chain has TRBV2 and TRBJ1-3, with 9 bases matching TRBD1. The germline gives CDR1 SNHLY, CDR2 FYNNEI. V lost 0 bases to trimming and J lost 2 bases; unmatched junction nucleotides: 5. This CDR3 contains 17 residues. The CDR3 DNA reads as TGTGCCAGCAGTGAAGCAATGGACAGGGGCGCTGGAAACACCATATATTTT. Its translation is CASSEAMDRGAGNTIYF.

The DNA of the CDR3 is TGTGCCAGTAGTATACTTGTGCGGACTAGGTACAATGAGCAGTTCTTC. Amino acid sequence: CASSILVRTRYNEQFF. The V and J genes are TRBV19 and TRBJ2-1, with 7 nucleotides matching TRBD2. The length of the CDR3 is 16 residues. From germline, CDR1 is LNHDA and CDR2 SQIVND (reference sequence). The V and J ends lost 2 bases and 4 bases, in that order; junction bases with no gene match: 8.

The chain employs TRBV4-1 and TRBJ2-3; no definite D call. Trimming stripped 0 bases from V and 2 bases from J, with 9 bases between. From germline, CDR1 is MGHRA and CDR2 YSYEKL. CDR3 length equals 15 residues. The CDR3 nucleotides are TGCGCCAGCAGCCAAGACCCTGGGCCCACAGATACGCAGTATTTT. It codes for CASSQDPGPTDTQYF.

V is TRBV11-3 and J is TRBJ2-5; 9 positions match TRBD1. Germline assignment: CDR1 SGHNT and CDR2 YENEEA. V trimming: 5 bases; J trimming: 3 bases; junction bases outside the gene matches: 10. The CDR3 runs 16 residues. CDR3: CASSHQAGTGKETQYF. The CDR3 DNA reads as TGTGCCAGCAGCCACCAAGCCGGGACAGGGAAAGAGACCCAGTACTTC. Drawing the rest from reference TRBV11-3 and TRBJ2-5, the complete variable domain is EAGVVQSPRYKIIEKKQPVAFWCNPISGHNTLYWYLQNLGQGPELLIRYENEEAVDDSQLPKDRFSAERLKGVDSTLKIQPAELGDSAVYLCASSHQAGTGKETQYFGPGTRLLVL.

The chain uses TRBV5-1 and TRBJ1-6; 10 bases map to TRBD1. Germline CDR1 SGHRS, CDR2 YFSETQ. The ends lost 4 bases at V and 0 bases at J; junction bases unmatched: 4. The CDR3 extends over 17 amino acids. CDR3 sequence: CASSPGQGSSYNSPLHF. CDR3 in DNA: TGCGCCAGCAGCCCGGGACAGGGGAGCTCCTATAATTCACCCCTCCACTTT.

This CDR3 reads CASSPFGGAGELFF. In DNA form, the CDR3 reads TGTGCCAGCAGCCCGTTTGGGGGGGCCGGGGAGCTGTTTTTT. The chain combines TRBV7-3 with TRBJ2-2, with 7 nucleotides matching TRBD2. The ends lost 5 bases at V and 6 bases at J; junction bases unmatched: 6. CDR3 length: 14 amino acids. Germline V gives CDR1 SGHTA, CDR2 FQGTGA.

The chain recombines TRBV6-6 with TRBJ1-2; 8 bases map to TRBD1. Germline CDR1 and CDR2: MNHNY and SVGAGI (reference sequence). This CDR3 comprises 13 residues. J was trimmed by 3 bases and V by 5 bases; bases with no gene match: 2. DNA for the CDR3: TGTGCCAGCAGTAGGGGACAGGACTATGGCTACACCTTC. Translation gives CASSRGQDYGYTF.

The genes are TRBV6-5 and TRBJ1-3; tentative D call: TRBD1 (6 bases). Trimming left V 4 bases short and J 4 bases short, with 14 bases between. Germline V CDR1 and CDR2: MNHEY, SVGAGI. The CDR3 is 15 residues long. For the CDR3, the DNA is TGTGCCAGCAGTTCCTCAGGGACAACCGGAAACACCATATATTTT. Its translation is CASSSSGTTGNTIYF.

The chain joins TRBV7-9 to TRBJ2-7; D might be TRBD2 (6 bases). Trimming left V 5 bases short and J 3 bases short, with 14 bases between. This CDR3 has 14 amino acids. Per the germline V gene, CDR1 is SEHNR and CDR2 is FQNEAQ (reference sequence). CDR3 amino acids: CASSHVRGGYEQYF. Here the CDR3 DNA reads TGTGCCAGCAGCCACGTTCGGGGAGGCTACGAGCAGTACTTC.

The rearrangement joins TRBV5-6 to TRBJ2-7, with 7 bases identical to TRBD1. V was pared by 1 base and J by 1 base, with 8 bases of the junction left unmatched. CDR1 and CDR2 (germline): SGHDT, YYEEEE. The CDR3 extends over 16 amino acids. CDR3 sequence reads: CASSLISAGGSYEQYF. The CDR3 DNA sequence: TGTGCCAGCAGCTTGATTAGTGCAGGGGGATCCTACGAGCAGTACTTC.

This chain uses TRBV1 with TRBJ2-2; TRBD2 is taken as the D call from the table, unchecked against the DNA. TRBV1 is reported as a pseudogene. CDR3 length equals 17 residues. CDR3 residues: CTSSQDEMQDWRGELFF. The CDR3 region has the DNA TGCACCAGCAGCCAAGATGAGATGCAGGACTGGAGGGGGGAGCTGTTTTTT.

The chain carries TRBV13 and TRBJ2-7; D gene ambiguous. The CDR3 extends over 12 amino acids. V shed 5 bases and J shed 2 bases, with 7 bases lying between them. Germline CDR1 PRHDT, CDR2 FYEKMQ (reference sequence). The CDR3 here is CASSPGPYEQYF. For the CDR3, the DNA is TGTGCCAGCAGCCCGGGTCCCTACGAGCAGTACTTC.

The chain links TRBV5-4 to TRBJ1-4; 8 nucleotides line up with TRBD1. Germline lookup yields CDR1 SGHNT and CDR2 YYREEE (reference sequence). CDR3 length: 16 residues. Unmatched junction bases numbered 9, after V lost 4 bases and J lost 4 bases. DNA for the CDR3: TGTGCCAGCAGCGTCAGGGGGCCAGCCGATAATGAAAAACTGTTTTTT. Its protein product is CASSVRGPADNEKLFF.

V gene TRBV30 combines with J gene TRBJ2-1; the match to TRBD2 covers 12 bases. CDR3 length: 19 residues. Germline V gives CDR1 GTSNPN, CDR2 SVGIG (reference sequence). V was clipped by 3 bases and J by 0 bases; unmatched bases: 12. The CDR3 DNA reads TGTGCCTGGAGCTCCGGGACTAGCGGGTTCCGGAGCTCCTACAATGAGCAGTTCTTC. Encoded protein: CAWSSGTSGFRSSYNEQFF.

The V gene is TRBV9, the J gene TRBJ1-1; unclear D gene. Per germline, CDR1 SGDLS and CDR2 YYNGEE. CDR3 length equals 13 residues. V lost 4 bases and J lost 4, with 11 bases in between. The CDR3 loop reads CASSITPSTEAFF. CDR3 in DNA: TGTGCCAGCAGCATCACCCCTAGCACTGAAGCTTTCTTT.

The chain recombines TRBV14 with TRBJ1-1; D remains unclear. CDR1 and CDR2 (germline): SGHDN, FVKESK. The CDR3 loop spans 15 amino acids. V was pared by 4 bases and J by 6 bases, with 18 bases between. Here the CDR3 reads CASSRRARGGPEAFF. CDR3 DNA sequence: TGTGCCAGCAGCCGAAGGGCCCGGGGAGGCCCTGAAGCTTTCTTT.

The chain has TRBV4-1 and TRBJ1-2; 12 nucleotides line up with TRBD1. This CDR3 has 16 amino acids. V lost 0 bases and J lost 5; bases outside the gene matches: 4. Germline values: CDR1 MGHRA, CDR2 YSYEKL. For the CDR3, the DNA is TGCGCCAGCAGCCAAGAAGCGGGACAGGGGGCTTATGGCTACACCTTC. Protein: CASSQEAGQGAYGYTF.

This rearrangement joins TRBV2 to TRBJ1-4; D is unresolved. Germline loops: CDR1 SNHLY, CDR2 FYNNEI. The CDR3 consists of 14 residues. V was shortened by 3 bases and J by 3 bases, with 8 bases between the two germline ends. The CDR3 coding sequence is TGTGCCAGCAGTGAGGTGGTAGCTAATGAAAAACTGTTTTTT. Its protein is CASSEVVANEKLFF.

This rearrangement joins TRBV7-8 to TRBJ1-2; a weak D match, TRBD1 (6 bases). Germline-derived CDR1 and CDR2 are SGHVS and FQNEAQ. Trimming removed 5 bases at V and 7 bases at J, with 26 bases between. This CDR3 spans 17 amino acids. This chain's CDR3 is CASSPIQGNRATGGYTF. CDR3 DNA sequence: TGTGCCAGCAGCCCCATACAGGGAAATAGGGCTACGGGTGGCTACACCTTC. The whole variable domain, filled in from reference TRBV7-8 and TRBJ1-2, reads GAGVSQSPRYKVAKRGQDVALRCDPISGHVSLFWYQQALGQGPEFLTYFQNEAQLDKSGLPSDRFFAERPEGSVSTLKIQRTQQEDSAVYLCASSPIQGNRATGGYTFGSGTRLTVV.